Listed below are T cell receptor beta chains from one sample, sequenced in a study of cytomegalovirus exposure and HLA in healthy donors. This table comes from immunoSEQ multiplex PCR, and its TCRdb copy is limited to in-frame clones, with some not included. The sample lists under 200,000 clones, 80% seen once, with around 5.7% in the top ten. The sequencing input was PBMCs. The source of these receptors is a man aged 35-49 years in good health and CMV-seronegative. Each CDR3 is given with its conserved first and last residue. A D gene is named only where the DNA matches it firmly. For some rows the clone size is stated as once, few or many, or as a class when expanded; others skip it.

cdr3_aa,cdr3_nt,v_call,j_call,d_call,clone_size
CSVGRDYEQYF,TGCAGCGTAGGGAGAGACTACGAGCAGTACTTC,TRBV29-1,TRBJ2-7,NA,NA
CASSYYTGGLADTEAFF,TGCGCCAGCAGCTATTACACGGGAGGACTGGCGGACACTGAAGCTTTCTTT,TRBV5-1,TRBJ1-1,NA,NA
CASSVPGQGATGYTF,TGTGCCAGCAGCGTTCCGGGACAGGGGGCCACTGGCTACACCTTC,TRBV5-6,TRBJ1-2,TRBD1,NA
CASSPDRVRGYTF,TGTGCCAGCAGTCCCGACAGGGTGCGCGGCTACACCTTC,TRBV27,TRBJ1-2,TRBD1,NA
CASSFPQGAYEQYF,TGTGCCAGCAGTTTTCCTCAGGGGGCGTACGAGCAGTACTTC,TRBV6-6,TRBJ2-7,TRBD1,NA
CATTDRSSYEQYF,TGTGCCACCACGGACAGGAGCTCTTACGAGCAGTACTTC,TRBV19,TRBJ2-7,TRBD1,NA
CASSLSGPNYGYTF,TGTGCCAGCAGTTTATCGGGCCCTAACTATGGCTACACCTTC,TRBV27,TRBJ1-2,NA,once
CASSLGTGREETQYF,TGTGCCAGCAGCTTAGGGACGGGGAGGGAAGAGACCCAGTACTTC,TRBV7-9,TRBJ2-5,TRBD2,few
CAWSEQGYEQYF,TGTGCCTGGAGCGAGCAGGGTTACGAGCAGTACTTC,TRBV30,TRBJ2-7,NA,NA
CASRPGLHFGELFF,TGTGCCAGTCGACCCGGACTGCACTTTGGGGAGCTGTTTTTT,TRBV19,TRBJ2-2,NA,NA
CASSPQVADTQYF,TGTGCCAGCAGTCCGCAGGTGGCAGATACGCAGTATTTT,TRBV7-9,TRBJ2-3,NA,NA
CASSQDGHQNYGYTF,TGTGCCAGCAGCCAAGATGGGCACCAGAACTATGGCTACACCTTC,TRBV4-2,TRBJ1-2,NA,NA
CASKAGGRGNQPQHF,TGTGCCAGCAAAGCAGGGGGCAGGGGCAATCAGCCCCAGCATTTT,TRBV21-1,TRBJ1-5,NA,once
CASSLDGTGIYEQYF,TGTGCCAGCAGCTTAGACGGGACAGGGATCTACGAGCAGTACTTC,TRBV7-8,TRBJ2-7,TRBD1,NA
CASSQDRPGREGRGNEQFF,TGCGCCAGCAGCCAAGATCGACCCGGGCGGGAGGGCCGGGGCAATGAGCAGTTCTTC,TRBV4-3,TRBJ2-1,TRBD2,NA
CASSLGRGYYEQYF,TGTGCCAGCAGCTTGGGCAGGGGTTACTACGAGCAGTACTTC,TRBV7-9,TRBJ2-7,NA,NA
CASNPGTSGTYEQYF,TGCGCCAGCAACCCAGGGACTAGCGGTACCTACGAGCAGTACTTC,TRBV5-1,TRBJ2-7,TRBD2,NA
CASSFRTTTRVRNTEAFF,TGTGCCAGCAGCTTTCGGACAACGACCCGAGTTAGGAACACTGAAGCTTTCTTT,TRBV7-2,TRBJ1-1,NA,NA
CASSLGGTSGHSTDTQYF,TGTGCCAGCAGCTTAGGCGGGACTAGCGGGCATAGCACAGATACGCAGTATTTT,TRBV13,TRBJ2-3,TRBD2,few
CSSSPTVREQFF,TGTTCCAGCAGCCCAACAGTACGTGAGCAGTTCTTC,TRBV7-9,TRBJ2-1,NA,few
CASSARGGFEPQHF,TGTGCCAGCAGTGCTAGGGGGGGGTTTGAGCCCCAGCATTTT,TRBV5-6,TRBJ1-5,NA,NA
CASSQPGQGHQPQHF,TGCGCCAGCAGCCAACCAGGACAGGGCCATCAGCCCCAGCATTTT,TRBV4-1,TRBJ1-5,TRBD1,NA